Shown below are 31 T cell receptor beta chains from a single sample sequenced in a study of T cells in Graves' hyperthyroidism and ophthalmopathy. Amplified TCR beta CDR3 regions derived from RNA transcripts. TCR CDR3 regions were first amplified by RT-PCR with HTBI primers. MiXCR, applied by TCRdb to the multiplex PCR reads, yields one record per CDR3 protein. Of approximately 400,000 distinct CDR3 sequences in the sample, around 13% are singletons; the top ten hold 9.5% to 12%. The sample was blood. These receptors all stem from an older woman with Graves' hyperthyroidism.

In this sample, this clonotype turned up many times. Relative to the germline gene, one junction end is altered; a read error may explain this. V usage is TRBV11-2 and J usage is TRBJ2-2; no firm D call. Germline CDR1 reads SGHAT; CDR2 reads FQNNGV. The CDR3 is made up of 16 amino acids. In DNA, the CDR3 is TGTGCCAGCACCTTAAAAGTTACCTTGAACACCGGGGAGCTGTTTTTT. It yields the protein CASTLKVTLNTGELFF.

There are many counts of this clonotype. This chain connects TRBV3-1 to TRBJ2-7; TRBD2 aligns across 9 bases. Trimming took 3 bases from V and 1 from J; bases not matched to a gene: 4. The V gene's germline CDR1 is LGHDT and CDR2 YNNKEL (reference sequence). The CDR3 loop spans 15 amino acids. The CDR3 spells CASSQLAGLSYEQYF. The CDR3 coding sequence is TGTGCCAGCAGCCAGCTAGCGGGACTTTCCTACGAGCAGTACTTC.

This clonotype was detected ten times or more. The chain links TRBV6-1 to TRBJ2-5; 7 bases are shared with TRBD2. Germline values: CDR1 MNHNS, CDR2 SASEGT. V was pared by 5 bases and J by 5 bases, with 23 bases of the junction left unmatched. This CDR3 is built from 19 residues. The CDR3 loop is CASSRYLGGSPLGRETQYF. The DNA of the CDR3 is TGTGCCAGCAGTCGCTACCTCGGGGGGAGCCCTCTCGGACGGGAGACCCAGTACTTC.

The chain links TRBV13 to TRBJ2-3; 13 nucleotides line up with TRBD2. The CDR3 spans 16 residues. Looked up from germline, CDR1 is PRHDT and CDR2 is FYEKMQ (reference sequence). V gave up 3 bases and J gave up 6 bases; unmatched junction bases: 6. In DNA form, the CDR3 reads TGTGCCAGCAGCTTGGGACTAGCGGGGCTATTCGATACGCAGTATTTT. Protein product: CASSLGLAGLFDTQYF.

In its sample, this clonotype was seen a few times. The chain uses TRBV24-1 and TRBJ2-7; D is ambiguous. V was pared by 7 bases and J by 5 bases, with 8 bases between. The CDR3 contains 11 residues. CDR1 and CDR2 (germline): KGHDR, SFDVKD. The CDR3 here is CATSQYDEQYF. For the CDR3, the DNA is TGTGCCACCAGCCAGTATGACGAGCAGTACTTC.

This clonotype showed up many times. The gene calls are TRBV9 and TRBJ2-1; D assignment may be TRBD1 or TRBD2 (5 bases each). This CDR3 spans 17 amino acids. V lost 4 bases and J lost 0, with 17 bases in between. Germline V lookup: CDR1 SGDLS, CDR2 YYNGEE. The CDR3, as DNA: TGTGCCAGCAGCCACCGGGACCCTTCGAGCTCCTACAATGAGCAGTTCTTC. Translation gives CASSHRDPSSSYNEQFF.

This clonotype was recorded a few times. The chain joins TRBV2 to TRBJ2-3, with 8 bases fitting TRBD1. The J segment lost 2 bases and the V segment lost 6 bases, leaving 4 bases of the junction unmatched. Germline V lookup: CDR1 SNHLY, CDR2 FYNNEI. This CDR3 is built from 14 residues. CDR3 sequence: CASRWDRNTDTQYF. CDR3 DNA sequence: TGTGCCAGCAGGTGGGACAGGAACACAGATACGCAGTATTTT.

This clonotype was detected many times. The chain links TRBV20-1 to TRBJ2-7; TRBD2 agrees at 12 bases. Germline values: CDR1 DFQATT, CDR2 SNEGSKA (reference sequence). CDR3 length: 17 amino acids. V dropped 0 bases and J dropped 0; count of bases not matched to a gene: 6. This CDR3 reads CSARERTSGVSSYEQYF. DNA of the CDR3: TGCAGTGCTAGAGAGAGGACTAGCGGGGTAAGCTCCTACGAGCAGTACTTC.

The chain couples TRBV9 to TRBJ1-2; no reliable D call. Trimming stripped 0 bases from V and 6 bases from J, with 12 bases between. Germline-derived CDR1 and CDR2 are SGDLS and YYNGEE. This CDR3 contains 14 residues. Written as DNA, the CDR3 is TGTGCCAGCAGCGTAGCTGAGTCCTCTAATGGCTACACCTTC. Translated, it gives CASSVAESSNGYTF.

This clonotype was observed many times. The V call is TRBV24-1, the J call TRBJ2-7, with TRBD1 matching over 7 bases. CDR1 KGHDR and CDR2 SFDVKD come from the germline V gene. The CDR3 is 13 residues long. V was clipped by 2 bases and J by 7 bases; unmatched bases: 4. This CDR3 is CATSDSQGREQYF. The CDR3 DNA is TGTGCCACCAGTGATTCACAGGGGCGGGAGCAGTACTTC.

This clonotype has at least ten counts. V and J are TRBV28 and TRBJ2-5; 10 nucleotides align to TRBD1. From germline, CDR1 is MDHEN and CDR2 SYDVKM. The CDR3 consists of 16 residues. J gave up 0 bases and V 6 bases, and 7 bases lay outside the gene matches. The chain's CDR3 is CASSPPGQGYQETQYF. The CDR3 nucleotides are TGTGCCAGCAGCCCACCGGGACAGGGGTACCAAGAGACCCAGTACTTC.

The chain has TRBV19 and TRBJ2-1, with D perhaps matching TRBD2 (6 bases). Trimming took off 3 bases at V and 3 bases at J, with 12 bases between the two ends. This CDR3 contains 15 residues. Germline CDR1 is LNHDA and CDR2 is SQIVND (reference sequence). In nucleotides, the CDR3 is TGTGCCAGTAGTATTTCCGGGAGAGGCTACAATGAGCAGTTCTTC. Its translation: CASSISGRGYNEQFF.

This clonotype was counted a few times. The J gene is TRBJ2-7, the V gene TRBV5-1; 7 positions agree with TRBD2. Germline values: CDR1 SGHRS, CDR2 YFSETQ. The CDR3 has 12 residues. J was trimmed by 7 bases and V by 6 bases; bases with no gene match: 7. DNA for the CDR3: TGCGCCAGCACCGGCGGGAGTAGTGAGCAGTACTTC. Translation: CASTGGSSEQYF.

The sample holds a few counts of this clonotype. The CDR3 spells CASSQDHPDYRQFF. CDR3 sequence (DNA): TGTGCCAGCAGCCAAGATCATCCGGACTACCGGCAGTTCTTC. This chain uses TRBV3-1 with TRBJ2-1, with D perhaps matching TRBD2 (6 bases). V dropped 0 bases and J dropped 12 bases, with 15 bases sitting between them. Germline V lookup: CDR1 LGHDT, CDR2 YNNKEL (reference sequence). The CDR3 spans 14 residues.

This clonotype was counted ten times or more. J is TRBJ2-7 and V is TRBV5-6; D call uncertain. V lost 4 bases and J 0 bases, leaving 14 bases between the germline ends. This CDR3 spans 15 amino acids. Germline CDR1 and CDR2: SGHDT and YYEEEE. CDR3 nucleotides: TGTGCCAGCAGCCCCCTCGGAGCGAGCTCCTACGAGCAGTACTTC. Residues: CASSPLGASSYEQYF.

The chain combines TRBV20-1 with TRBJ1-6, with no clear D. This CDR3 has 14 amino acids. Germline CDR1 reads DFQATT; CDR2 reads SNEGSKA (reference sequence). Trimming left V 0 bases short and J 7 bases short, with 10 bases between. DNA of the CDR3: TGCAGTGCTAGAGACGTCACCCCAAATTCACCCCTCCACTTT. Amino acid sequence: CSARDVTPNSPLHF.

This clonotype has a count of ten or more. The chain uses TRBV2 and TRBJ2-3; 7 bases agree with TRBD2. This CDR3 region has 13 residues. V was clipped by 8 bases and J by 5 bases; unmatched bases: 7. Looked up from germline, CDR1 is SNHLY and CDR2 is FYNNEI. In nucleotides, the CDR3 is TGTGCCAGCGGGAGGGCCATTCGAGATACGCAGTATTTT. This gives the protein CASGRAIRDTQYF.

This clonotype was seen ten or more times. The genes are TRBV10-3 and TRBJ1-2; D is possibly TRBD1 (5 bases). V was shortened by 4 bases and J by 3 bases, with 9 bases between the two germline ends. Germline values: CDR1 ENHRY, CDR2 SYGVKD. There are 13 residues in the CDR3. CDR3 DNA: TGTGCCATCAGTGGCCAGGGTTACTATGGCTACACCTTC. Its translation is CAISGQGYYGYTF.

The CDR3 DNA is TGCAGCGTCCACAGGGGTACGAGCACTGAAGCTTTCTTT. This translates into CSVHRGTSTEAFF. The J gene is TRBJ1-1, the V gene TRBV29-1, with TRBD1 identical over 7 bases. Germline-derived CDR1 and CDR2 are SQVTM and ANQGSEA. After removal of 6 bases from V and 4 bases from J, the junction contained 8 bases not matched to a gene. The length of the CDR3 is 13 residues.

This clonotype was counted many times. The chain combines TRBV5-6 with TRBJ1-2; no firm D call. The CDR3 contains 11 residues. The germline CDR1 and CDR2 sequences are SGHDT and YYEEEE. V was pared by 1 base and J by 6 bases, with 4 bases between. DNA for the CDR3: TGTGCCAGCAGCTTGTTCAATGGCTACACCTTC. It yields the protein CASSLFNGYTF.

In this sample, this clonotype turned up many times. This chain connects TRBV12-5 to TRBJ2-4; D is unresolved. The length of the CDR3 is 16 residues. CDR1 is LGHNT, CDR2 FRNRAP, per germline. With 0 bases removed from V and 0 bases from J, the gap between germline ends came to 9 bases. DNA for the CDR3: TGTGCTAGTGGTTTGGTAACCGATCTAGCCAAAAACATTCAGTACTTC. Translating it yields CASGLVTDLAKNIQYF.

This clonotype has a count of ten or more. The chain combines TRBV5-1 with TRBJ1-2, with 7 positions matching TRBD1. The CDR3 is 15 amino acids. V shed 0 bases, J shed 1 base, and the junction held 3 bases outside the gene matches. CDR1 is SGHRS, CDR2 YFSETQ, per germline. This CDR3 reads CASSLGDRFNYGYTF. The CDR3 nucleotides read TGCGCCAGCAGCTTGGGGGACAGATTTAACTATGGCTACACCTTC.

This clonotype was found many times. J is TRBJ2-7 and V is TRBV12-3 or TRBV12-4, with 15 positions matching TRBD2. V lost 2 bases and J lost 5; bases outside the gene matches: 7. This CDR3 has 17 residues. The CDR3 DNA follows: TGTGCCAGCAGTTTACGGACTAGCGGGAGGGCCCTCCACGAGCAGTACTTC. It yields the protein CASSLRTSGRALHEQYF.

As for this clonotype: The junction departs from germline at one end; a sequencing error may be responsible. The J gene is TRBJ2-7, the V gene TRBV11-3; 8 nucleotides line up with TRBD2. Germline V lookup: CDR1 SGHNT, CDR2 YENEEA. The CDR3 runs 14 residues. The CDR3 spells CASSPRGGNYEQHF. The CDR3 coding sequence is TGTGCCAGCAGCCCTCGGGGGGGGAACTACGAGCAGCACTTC. Full variable domain (rest looked up from reference TRBV11-3 and TRBJ2-7): EAGVVQSPRYKIIEKKQPVAFWCNPISGHNTLYWYLQNLGQGPELLIRYENEEAVDDSQLPKDRFSAERLKGVDSTLKIQPAELGDSAVYLCASSPRGGNYEQHFGPGTRLTVT.

This clonotype was found many times. This rearrangement joins TRBV6-1 to TRBJ2-1; no clear D gene. Germline V lookup: CDR1 MNHNS, CDR2 SASEGT. The CDR3 sequence is 12 residues long. V was cut by 4 bases and J by 5 bases, with 6 bases left in between. Here the CDR3 DNA reads TGTGCCAGCAGTGTGGCTAACAATGAGCAGTTCTTC. Its translation: CASSVANNEQFF.

This clonotype was seen many times. The rearrangement links TRBV6-2 or TRBV6-3 to TRBJ1-2; D is ambiguous. The CDR3 sequence is 13 residues long. Germline-derived CDR1 and CDR2 are MNHEY and SVGEGT. V was cut by 7 bases and J by 6 bases, with 15 bases left in between. CDR3 DNA sequence: TGTGCCAGCACCGGCCCTGATTCTAATGGCTACACCTTC. Translating gives CASTGPDSNGYTF.

The chain joins TRBV7-9 to TRBJ2-5; D unclear. V lost 5 bases, J lost 4 bases, and 20 bases lay in between. This CDR3 region has 16 residues. In germline, CDR1 is SEHNR, CDR2 FQNEAQ (reference sequence). CDR3 nucleotide sequence: TGTGCCAGCAGCCCCCTTAGAACCCCTCCGGGAGAGACCCAGTACTTC. Amino acid sequence: CASSPLRTPPGETQYF.

This clonotype was seen repeatedly, ten times or more. The V gene is TRBV2, the J gene TRBJ1-5; D uncertain. The germline gives CDR1 SNHLY, CDR2 FYNNEI. This CDR3 region has 16 residues. Trimming left V 2 bases short and J 0 bases short, with 11 bases between. CDR3 region: CASSELGRDSNQPQHF. For the CDR3, the DNA is TGTGCCAGCAGTGAATTAGGTCGGGATAGCAATCAGCCCCAGCATTTT.

This clonotype was counted ten times or more. The chain has TRBV27 and TRBJ2-3, with a weak D call TRBD1 (6 bases). The ends were cut back, 3 bases at V and 0 bases at J, with 13 bases in the middle. Germline V CDR1 and CDR2: MNHEY, SMNVEV (reference sequence). The CDR3 sequence is 16 residues long. In DNA, the CDR3 is TGTGCCAGCAGTTTCAGGGGCAGGACTAGCACAGATACGCAGTATTTT. This translates into CASSFRGRTSTDTQYF.

This clonotype has just a few counts. V usage is TRBV20-1 and J usage is TRBJ2-2; 8 positions agree with TRBD2. Germline CDR1 DFQATT, CDR2 SNEGSKA (reference sequence). The length of the CDR3 is 15 residues. The junction had 7 bases not matched to a gene; V was cut back by 3 bases and J by 4 bases. Here the CDR3 reads CSASPSGSPTGELFF. The CDR3, as DNA: TGCAGTGCTAGCCCCAGCGGGAGTCCCACCGGGGAGCTGTTTTTT.

In its sample, this clonotype was seen a few times. This CDR3 reads CASSPGTSDTGELFF. The DNA for the CDR3 is TGTGCCAGCAGCCCCGGGACCTCGGACACCGGGGAGCTGTTTTTT. The chain is built from TRBV11-3 and TRBJ2-2; D is possibly TRBD1 or TRBD2 (5 bases each). The CDR3 extends over 15 amino acids. V lost 5 bases and J lost 3, with 13 bases in between. Germline-derived CDR1 and CDR2 are SGHNT and YENEEA. The full variable domain, rest sourced from reference TRBV11-3 and TRBJ2-2, is EAGVVQSPRYKIIEKKQPVAFWCNPISGHNTLYWYLQNLGQGPELLIRYENEEAVDDSQLPKDRFSAERLKGVDSTLKIQPAELGDSAVYLCASSPGTSDTGELFFGEGSRLTVL.